A single sample gave rise to the 29 T cell receptor beta chains below, sequenced in a study of human T cells and chemical hapten exposure. Time point noted: patch test 1, 2 weeks after DPC sensitization. Treatment denoted: therapeutic diphenylcyclopropenone sensitization with weekly scalp DPC. TCRdb re-called the RACE reads with MiXCR, one entry per CDR3 protein. The sample holds 340,000 or so distinct CDR3 sequences, around 7% seen once. The source was whole blood, collected in connection with sensitization to the hapten diphenylcyclopropenone (DPC). These receptors were taken from a woman aged 18-29 years with alopecia areata. Some clones in this sample may be carry-over from other donors' samples.

This sequence joins TRBV27 and TRBJ2-7; 8 bases are shared with TRBD2. Germline CDR1 reads MNHEY; CDR2 reads SMNVEV (reference sequence). This CDR3 region has 15 residues. V dropped 5 bases and J dropped 3; count of bases not matched to a gene: 9. CDR3: CASSPEAGALYEQYF. CDR3 nucleotide sequence: TGTGCCAGCAGTCCCGAAGCGGGGGCTCTCTACGAGCAGTACTTC.

This clonotype was recorded many times. This chain connects TRBV4-1 to TRBJ2-7; 9 bases map to TRBD1. CDR1 and CDR2 (germline): MGHRA, YSYEKL. The V segment lost 0 bases and the J segment 4 bases; nucleotides outside the gene matches: 4. The CDR3 consists of 15 residues. The CDR3 DNA follows: TGCGCCAGCAGCCAAGATGGGACAGGGTATTACGAGCAGTACTTC. It specifies CASSQDGTGYYEQYF.

This clonotype came up a few times. The chain recombines TRBV29-1 with TRBJ2-1; D call uncertain. The CDR3 spans 11 residues. Germline CDR1 reads SQVTM; CDR2 reads ANQGSEA. Trimming took 6 bases from V and 2 from J, leaving 5 bases between them. In DNA form, the CDR3 reads TGCAGCGTAACAGCCTACAATGAGCAGTTCTTC. Translated, it gives CSVTAYNEQFF.

This clonotype was detected only a few times. CDR3 coding DNA: TGCAGTGCTAGAGATCAGGGAAAGAACGAGCAGTACTTC. Amino acids: CSARDQGKNEQYF. V and J are TRBV20-1 and TRBJ2-7; tentative D call: TRBD1 (5 bases). The CDR3 totals 13 residues. The germline V and J ends were trimmed by 0 bases and 5 bases, with 11 bases remaining between them. Looked up from germline, CDR1 is DFQATT and CDR2 is SNEGSKA (reference sequence).

This clonotype was counted ten times or more. The chain joins TRBV5-4 to TRBJ2-5, with D hard to call. Germline V gene sequence: CDR1 SGHNT, CDR2 YYREEE (reference sequence). The germline V and J ends were trimmed by 4 bases and 2 bases, with 12 bases remaining between them. The CDR3 totals 14 residues. The CDR3 reads CASSPTTSQETQYF. The DNA of the CDR3 is TGTGCCAGCAGCCCAACGACTTCACAAGAGACCCAGTACTTC.

This clonotype was seen a handful of times. This chain uses TRBV5-1 with TRBJ2-3; 8 bases map to TRBD1. Germline V lookup: CDR1 SGHRS, CDR2 YFSETQ. CDR3 length: 15 amino acids. Unmatched junction bases numbered 1, after V lost 0 bases and J lost 1 base. Here the CDR3 reads CASSLADRGTDTQYF. The DNA for the CDR3 is TGCGCCAGCAGCTTGGCGGACAGGGGCACAGATACGCAGTATTTT.

CDR3 loop: CASSEFQETQYF. CDR3 nucleotides: TGTGCCAGCAGTGAATTCCAAGAGACCCAGTACTTC. The chain recombines TRBV2 with TRBJ2-5; D is unresolved. Germline V gene sequence: CDR1 SNHLY, CDR2 FYNNEI. With 2 bases removed from V and 1 base from J, the gap between germline ends came to 2 bases. The CDR3 extends over 12 amino acids.

The V gene is TRBV10-3, the J gene TRBJ1-6; TRBD1 aligns across 8 bases. Germline V gene lookup returns CDR1 ENHRY and CDR2 SYGVKD. With V trimmed by 3 bases and J by 6 bases, 7 bases remained unmatched. The CDR3 covers 16 residues. CDR3 region: CAISEETGAANSPLHF. The CDR3 DNA is TGTGCCATCAGTGAAGAGACAGGGGCCGCTAATTCACCCCTCCACTTT.

The V gene is TRBV29-1, the J gene TRBJ1-1; D perhaps matches TRBD1 (5 bases). Trimming shortened V by 4 bases and J by 4 bases, and 22 bases separated the two germline ends. This CDR3 is 16 amino acids long. Per the germline V gene, CDR1 is SQVTM and CDR2 is ANQGSEA. The CDR3 bases are TGCAGCGTTGGAGGTCCAGGAACCAGTGGGGGCACTGAAGCTTTCTTT. This codes for CSVGGPGTSGGTEAFF.

This clonotype has ten or more counts. The V and J genes are TRBV7-9 and TRBJ2-1, with 10 bases aligning to TRBD1. The trim removed 4 bases at V and 6 bases at J, leaving 6 bases unmatched. The CDR3 consists of 15 residues. CDR1 and CDR2 from the germline V gene are SEHNR and FQNEAQ (reference sequence). The CDR3 DNA sequence: TGTGCCAGCAGCTCATGGGGACAGGGGACCAATGAGCAGTTCTTC. Translation gives CASSSWGQGTNEQFF. Looking up the rest from reference TRBV7-9 and TRBJ2-1 gives the full variable domain: DTGVSQNPRHKITKRGQNVTFRCDPISEHNRLYWYRQTLGQGPEFLTYFQNEAQLEKSRLLSDRFSAERPKGSFSTLEIQRTEQGDSAMYLCASSSWGQGTNEQFFGPGTRLTVL.

The genes are TRBV20-1 and TRBJ1-5, with TRBD1 identical over 9 bases. The V gene's germline CDR1 is DFQATT and CDR2 SNEGSKA (reference sequence). CDR3 size: 15 residues. After removal of 3 bases from V and 5 bases from J, the junction contained 8 bases not matched to a gene. As DNA, the CDR3 is TGCAGTGCTAGCACACCGGGACAGGGTTATCAGCCCCAGCATTTT. It encodes CSASTPGQGYQPQHF.

The chain couples TRBV25-1 to TRBJ1-5; TRBD1 agrees at 8 bases. This CDR3 spans 13 amino acids. Trimming at V came to 7 bases and at J to 6 bases, leaving 5 bases not matched to a gene. Germline loops: CDR1 MGHDK, CDR2 SYGVNS. CDR3 nucleotides: TGTGCCAGCACTGGACAGGGTTCTCAGCCCCAGCATTTT. It yields the protein CASTGQGSQPQHF.

The rearrangement uses TRBV7-8 and TRBJ1-6; D remains ambiguous. Trimming left V 3 bases short and J 8 bases short, with 14 bases between. CDR3 length: 15 amino acids. Germline CDR1 reads SGHVS; CDR2 reads FQNEAQ. In nucleotides, the CDR3 is TGTGCCAGCAGCTTGCGGGAATTCATCGATTCACCCCTCCACTTT. Translating gives CASSLREFIDSPLHF.

This clonotype was seen more than once but under ten times. The chain links TRBV7-3 to TRBJ2-5, with 7 bases that match TRBD1. Losses at the gene ends were 0 bases for V and 5 bases for J; bases not matched to a gene: 3. The germline V gene has CDR1 SGHTA and CDR2 FQGTGA. CDR3 size: 14 residues. CDR3 in amino acids: CASSLTGGDETQYF. For the CDR3, the DNA is TGTGCCAGCAGCTTAACAGGGGGCGATGAGACCCAGTACTTC.

This sequence joins TRBV20-1 and TRBJ1-6; D not resolved. This CDR3 is built from 17 residues. Trimming cost V 0 bases and J 0 bases, with 12 bases left between them. Germline assignment: CDR1 DFQATT and CDR2 SNEGSKA (reference sequence). CDR3 sequence (DNA): TGCAGTGCTAGAGATCGGCAACACAGCTCCTATAATTCACCCCTCCACTTT. Protein: CSARDRQHSSYNSPLHF.

In this sample, this clonotype turned up a few times. This rearrangement joins TRBV2 to TRBJ1-5, with 7 positions matching TRBD1. V trimming: 5 bases; J trimming: 4 bases; junction bases outside the gene matches: 8. There are 15 residues in the CDR3. CDR1 and CDR2 (germline): SNHLY, FYNNEI. CDR3 amino acids: CASSKDRTLNQPQHF. The DNA for the CDR3 is TGTGCCAGCAGTAAGGACAGGACCCTAAATCAGCCCCAGCATTTT.

This clonotype was recorded many times. The CDR3 nucleotides read TGTGCCAGCAGCCAAGCTGGGCCGGGAAGCAATGAGCAGTTCTTC. It is translated as CASSQAGPGSNEQFF. V is TRBV14 and J is TRBJ2-1; a weak D match, TRBD2 (5 bases). This CDR3 region has 15 residues. Trimming took off 1 base at V and 6 bases at J, with 13 bases between the two ends. Germline V gene sequence: CDR1 SGHDN, CDR2 FVKESK. The whole variable domain, remainder taken from reference TRBV14 and TRBJ2-1, is EAGVTQFPSHSVIEKGQTVTLRCDPISGHDNLYWYRRVMGKEIKFLLHFVKESKQDESGMPNNRFLAERTGGTYSTLKVQPAELEDSGVYFCASSQAGPGSNEQFFGPGTRLTVL.

This clonotype was seen many times. The chain couples TRBV20-1 to TRBJ2-7, with 9 bases identical to TRBD1. CDR3 length: 13 residues. CDR1 and CDR2 (germline): DFQATT, SNEGSKA (reference sequence). V shed 8 bases, J shed 2 bases, and the junction held 7 bases outside the gene matches. CDR3 DNA sequence: TGCAGTATTATACGGGACAGGGCCTACGAGCAGTACTTC. It codes for CSIIRDRAYEQYF.

V usage is TRBV4-3 and J usage is TRBJ2-3, with a tentative D call TRBD1 (5 bases). Germline CDR1 LGHNA, CDR2 YSLEER. CDR3 size: 17 residues. V lost 0 bases and J lost 1, with 14 bases in between. The chain's CDR3 is CASSQDSRVIGTDTQYF. The CDR3, as DNA: TGCGCCAGCAGCCAAGATTCCAGGGTGATAGGCACAGATACGCAGTATTTT.

The CDR3 sequence is CASSYSLVGEAFF. The CDR3 region has the DNA TGTGCCAGCAGTTACTCTCTCGTGGGAGAAGCTTTCTTT. The rearrangement links TRBV6-2 or TRBV6-3 to TRBJ1-1; D not resolved. This CDR3 is 13 amino acids long. Trimming took off 0 bases at V and 8 bases at J, with 10 bases between the two ends. CDR1 is MNHEY and CDR2 is SVGEGT in the germline V gene.

This clonotype appeared many times. The rearrangement joins TRBV28 to TRBJ1-5; D ambiguous. This CDR3 contains 12 residues. Germline CDR1 reads MDHEN; CDR2 reads SYDVKM. V was clipped by 7 bases and J by 7 bases, with 11 bases between them. Here the CDR3 DNA reads TGTGCCAGCAACGTACTAAACCAGCCCCAGCATTTT. It translates to CASNVLNQPQHF.

This clonotype turned up a few times. With a much larger clone just one base away, this may be a read error. This sequence joins TRBV6-2 or TRBV6-3 and TRBJ2-7; 9 bases line up with TRBD1. Per germline, CDR1 MNHEY and CDR2 SVGEGT. The length of the CDR3 is 13 residues. V gave up 5 bases and J gave up 2 bases; unmatched junction bases: 1. The CDR3 coding sequence is TGTGCCAGCAGTGGGACAGGGACCTACGAGCAGTACTTC. This sequence encodes CASSGTGTYEQYF.

This clonotype has a handful of counts. The chain combines TRBV20-1 with TRBJ2-2; 13 bases are shared with TRBD2. V shed 6 bases, J shed 0 bases, and the junction held 7 bases outside the gene matches. Per the germline V gene, CDR1 is DFQATT and CDR2 is SNEGSKA (reference sequence). This CDR3 contains 17 residues. The CDR3 nucleotides are TGCAGTGCCTTTCGACTAGCGGGGGGTGCGAACACCGGGGAGCTGTTTTTT. Protein: CSAFRLAGGANTGELFF.

This clonotype was counted a few times. The chain recombines TRBV6-6 with TRBJ1-4; tentative D call: TRBD1 (5 bases). This CDR3 has 17 residues. The ends were cut back, 0 bases at V and 8 bases at J, with 19 bases in the middle. Germline CDR1 reads MNHNY; CDR2 reads SVGAGI (reference sequence). CDR3 DNA sequence: TGTGCCAGCAGTTACTCGATTAGGCCGACAGTTGAAGAAAAACTGTTTTTT. The encoded protein is CASSYSIRPTVEEKLFF.

This clonotype turned up a few times. The rearrangement links TRBV6-4 to TRBJ1-2; D possibly corresponds to TRBD1 (6 bases). The CDR3 is 15 residues long. V was shortened by 6 bases and J by 2 bases, with 16 bases between the two germline ends. Germline assignment: CDR1 MRHNA and CDR2 SNTAGT. This chain's CDR3 is CASSREGGLNYGYTF. CDR3 nucleotide sequence: TGTGCCAGCAGCCGAGAGGGGGGATTGAACTATGGCTACACCTTC.

The chain carries TRBV4-1 and TRBJ2-1; D could derive from TRBD1 or TRBD2 (5 bases each). Trimming pared 0 bases from V and 4 bases from J, leaving 19 bases between. This CDR3 spans 18 amino acids. Germline assignment: CDR1 MGHRA and CDR2 YSYEKL. In nucleotides, the CDR3 is TGCGCCAGCAGCCAAGAGAGCCCGGGACCCTACACGTACAATGAGCAGTTCTTC. It is translated as CASSQESPGPYTYNEQFF.

This clonotype was seen more than once but under ten times. The chain employs TRBV5-1 and TRBJ2-3; tentative D call: TRBD2 (7 bases). Per germline, CDR1 SGHRS and CDR2 YFSETQ. V was trimmed by 5 bases and J by 3 bases, leaving 19 bases between them. CDR3 length: 16 residues. CDR3 sequence reads: CASRTGRDILTDTQYF. CDR3 sequence (DNA): TGCGCCAGCAGGACGGGGAGGGACATTCTAACAGATACGCAGTATTTT.

The sample holds a few counts of this clonotype. The chain has TRBV12-3 or TRBV12-4 and TRBJ2-1, with 10 nucleotides matching TRBD2. The CDR3 has 19 amino acids. After removal of 5 bases from V and 0 bases from J, the junction contained 13 bases not matched to a gene. CDR3 in DNA: TGTGCCAGCAGTCCGACCATCATGGCTAGCGGGAGCTCCTACAATGAGCAGTTCTTC. This encodes CASSPTIMASGSSYNEQFF.

This clonotype appeared a few times. The rearrangement uses TRBV6-2 or TRBV6-3 and TRBJ2-1; D gene unclear. The CDR3 runs to 12 residues. Germline CDR1 is MNHEY and CDR2 is SVGEGT. Trimming shortened V by 6 bases and J by 5 bases, and 8 bases separated the two germline ends. CDR3 amino acids: CASSPVDNEQFF. The CDR3 DNA reads TGTGCCAGCAGCCCCGTTGACAATGAGCAGTTCTTC.